A single sample is the source of the 28 T cell receptor beta chains below, sequenced in a study of OX40 agonist ivuxolimab in advanced cancers. The library was prepared using the immunoSEQ multiplex PCR assay. What TCRdb holds here is the immuneACCESS table cut down to in-frame rearrangements. Part of the clones is not present; checked against another copy, under half of the missing clones reflect an unresolved V gene, and the others are unexplained. This sample comprises some 79,000 clones, roughly 92% of them detected only once. The ten most abundant clones make up roughly 0.44% of the sample. Specimen: CD4+ or CD8+ T cells sorted from blood, collected in a trial of the OX40 agonist ivuxolimab. All receptors come from an adult with an advanced solid tumor such as melanoma, head and neck, liver or kidney cancer.

This rearrangement joins TRBV7-2 to TRBJ2-7; 8 bases agree with TRBD1. The CDR3 totals 15 residues. CDR1 and CDR2 from the germline V gene are SGHTA and FQGNSA. V dropped 1 base and J dropped 1; count of bases not matched to a gene: 3. The CDR3 here is CASSLVRGPSYEQYF. In DNA, the CDR3 is TGTGCCAGCAGCTTAGTCAGGGGGCCATCCTACGAGCAGTACTTC.

The chain couples TRBV19 to TRBJ1-5; 8 bases fit TRBD1. Losses at the gene ends were 6 bases for V and 3 bases for J; bases not matched to a gene: 4. Germline-derived CDR1 and CDR2 are LNHDA and SQIVND (reference sequence). The CDR3 runs 14 residues. The CDR3 is CASRGQVDNQPQHF. The CDR3 DNA reads as TGTGCCAGTAGGGGACAGGTTGACAATCAGCCCCAGCATTTT.

The rearrangement links TRBV18 to TRBJ2-2; 12 bases are a match to TRBD2. The trim removed 3 bases at V and 1 base at J, leaving 3 bases unmatched. Germline assignment: CDR1 KGHSH and CDR2 LQKENI. The CDR3 loop spans 17 amino acids. The CDR3 is CASSPPGLAGNTGELFF. CDR3 DNA: TGTGCCAGCTCACCGCCGGGACTAGCGGGGAACACCGGGGAGCTGTTTTTT.

The chain has TRBV6-1 and TRBJ2-3; D is ambiguous. The CDR3 runs to 17 residues. Between the trimmed V and J ends, which lost 1 base and 0 bases, there was a span of 14 bases. Looked up from germline, CDR1 is MNHNS and CDR2 is SASEGT. CDR3 sequence reads: CASSEDNYQTSTDTQYF. The CDR3 DNA reads TGTGCCAGCAGTGAAGATAACTACCAAACTAGCACAGATACGCAGTATTTT.

The chain employs TRBV7-6 and TRBJ1-1, with a weak D call TRBD1 (5 bases). This CDR3 is 15 amino acids long. Trimming took off 2 bases at V and 2 bases at J, with 12 bases between the two ends. The V gene's germline CDR1 is SGHVS and CDR2 FNYEAQ. The CDR3 nucleotides are TGTGCCAGCAGCTTAACGGGCGGGGCAAACACTGAAGCTTTCTTT. Its protein product is CASSLTGGANTEAFF.

This rearrangement joins TRBV7-8 to TRBJ2-2, with 10 bases that match TRBD2. CDR1 is SGHVS, CDR2 FQNEAQ, per germline. This CDR3 region has 18 residues. The ends lost 6 bases at V and 1 base at J; junction bases unmatched: 11. Here the CDR3 reads CASSPGHPSGRNTGELFF. The CDR3 nucleotides are TGTGCCAGCAGTCCCGGACATCCTAGCGGGAGGAACACCGGGGAGCTGTTTTTT.

This chain uses TRBV18 with TRBJ1-1; no definite D call. V was shortened by 3 bases and J by 5 bases, with 16 bases between the two germline ends. Germline CDR1 is KGHSH and CDR2 is LQKENI. The CDR3 is 15 residues long. CDR3 DNA sequence: TGTGCCAGCTCACCCCCCAGCGGGTGGGGAACTGAAGCTTTCTTT. Translating it yields CASSPPSGWGTEAFF.

The rearrangement uses TRBV5-6 and TRBJ1-2; D possibly corresponds to TRBD1 (5 bases). The CDR3 is made up of 13 amino acids. Germline CDR1 and CDR2: SGHDT and YYEEEE. With 4 bases removed from V and 5 bases from J, the gap between germline ends came to 12 bases. The CDR3 reads CASSGDGSYGYTF. The CDR3 DNA sequence: TGTGCCAGCAGCGGGGACGGCTCGTATGGCTACACCTTC.

The CDR3 sequence is CASSSDTHNEQFF. The CDR3 nucleotides read TGCGCCAGCAGCTCGGACACCCACAATGAGCAGTTCTTC. The rearrangement joins TRBV5-1 to TRBJ2-1; a possible D gene is TRBD1 (5 bases). The germline V and J ends were trimmed by 3 bases and 5 bases, with 9 bases remaining between them. This CDR3 is built from 13 residues. Germline values: CDR1 SGHRS, CDR2 YFSETQ.

The rearrangement joins TRBV19 to TRBJ2-5; 7 bases are a match to TRBD1. The CDR3 consists of 14 residues. The V gene's germline CDR1 is LNHDA and CDR2 SQIVND (reference sequence). With 2 bases clipped from V and 1 base from J, the junction kept 1 base outside the gene matches. The CDR3 DNA follows: TGTGCCAGTAGTATAACAGGGGCCCAAGAGACCCAGTACTTC. This translates into CASSITGAQETQYF.

The genes are TRBV10-2 and TRBJ2-5; the match to TRBD2 covers 8 bases. The V and J ends lost 2 bases and 1 base, in that order; junction bases with no gene match: 3. CDR1 is WSHSY, CDR2 SAAADI, per germline. The CDR3 spans 15 residues. The CDR3 DNA reads as TGCGCCAGCAGTGAGGGACTAGCTCCCCAAGAGACCCAGTACTTC. Translation gives CASSEGLAPQETQYF.

V gene TRBV19 combines with J gene TRBJ2-2, with 9 bases that match TRBD2. The length of the CDR3 is 15 residues. Germline assignment: CDR1 LNHDA and CDR2 SQIVND (reference sequence). Germline trimming cut 5 bases from V and 4 bases from J; bases unmatched to any gene: 5. The CDR3 bases are TGTGCCAGTAGTGTTGCGGGAGGGATCACCGGGGAGCTGTTTTTT. This gives the protein CASSVAGGITGELFF.

This clone showed up just a few times. Its ends do not fully match the called genes, so a read error is possible. This chain uses TRBV27 with TRBJ2-5; 13 nucleotides line up with TRBD2. The CDR3 loop spans 14 amino acids. Per germline, CDR1 MNHEY and CDR2 SMNVEV (reference sequence). The CDR3 DNA reads TGTGCCGGCAGGAGGACTAGCGGGAGAGAGACCCAGTACTTC. Translated: CAGRRTSGRETQYF.

This rearrangement joins TRBV5-1 to TRBJ1-1, with D uncertain. Germline V CDR1 and CDR2: SGHRS, YFSETQ. Trimming left V 0 bases short and J 1 base short, with 10 bases between. CDR3 length equals 15 residues. The CDR3, as DNA: TGCGCCAGCAGCTTGGCCGGGTTAGGGAACACTGAAGCTTTCTTT. This sequence encodes CASSLAGLGNTEAFF.

V usage is TRBV27 and J usage is TRBJ2-6; 7 bases fit TRBD1. V lost 5 bases and J lost 2; bases outside the gene matches: 3. Germline lookup yields CDR1 MNHEY and CDR2 SMNVEV (reference sequence). The CDR3 is 15 amino acids. The chain's CDR3 is CASSRQGAGANVLTF. The CDR3 DNA follows: TGTGCCAGCAGTCGGCAGGGGGCTGGGGCCAACGTCCTGACTTTC.

The chain joins TRBV4-1 to TRBJ1-3, with 9 bases aligning to TRBD1. Trimming cost V 2 bases and J 2 bases; bases outside gene matches: 10. Germline values: CDR1 MGHRA, CDR2 YSYEKL. This CDR3 contains 18 residues. The CDR3 region is CASSQPGLGQGPGNTIYF. CDR3 nucleotides: TGCGCCAGCAGCCAACCCGGACTGGGACAGGGTCCTGGAAACACCATATATTTT.

The chain has TRBV6-5 and TRBJ1-5, with unresolved D. V lost 4 bases and J lost 6, with 10 bases in between. CDR3 length equals 13 residues. Germline CDR1 and CDR2: MNHEY and SVGAGI. The CDR3 region is CASSFDTSQPQHF. The DNA of the CDR3 is TGTGCCAGCAGTTTTGACACGTCTCAGCCCCAGCATTTT.

The count of this clone is one. The chain carries TRBV6-6 and TRBJ2-1; 7 nucleotides agree with TRBD2. The trim removed 0 bases at V and 5 bases at J, leaving 4 bases unmatched. Germline V gene data show CDR1 as MNHNY and CDR2 as SVGAGI (reference sequence). The CDR3 consists of 15 residues. The CDR3 nucleotides read TGTGCCAGCAGTTACTCCGGGGGGAGACACAATGAGCAGTTCTTC. It codes for CASSYSGGRHNEQFF.

V usage is TRBV6-5 and J usage is TRBJ2-1; maybe TRBD1 (5 bases). Deletions cut 6 bases from V and 10 bases from J, with 13 bases between. The CDR3 totals 12 residues. Germline CDR1 MNHEY, CDR2 SVGAGI. In DNA, the CDR3 is TGTGCCAGCAGCCAGACAGCATCCGAGCAGTTCTTC. Its translation: CASSQTASEQFF.

This rearrangement joins TRBV6-1 to TRBJ2-2, with D perhaps TRBD1 or TRBD2 (5 bases each). CDR3 length: 15 residues. V was clipped by 7 bases and J by 2 bases, with 14 bases between them. Germline assignment: CDR1 MNHNS and CDR2 SASEGT. The chain's CDR3 is CASIKPGPNTGELFF. CDR3 bases: TGTGCCAGCATCAAACCGGGACCCAACACCGGGGAGCTGTTTTTT.

Written as DNA, the CDR3 is TGTGCCAGCAGCTCCCCGGGTGCAACTAATGAAAAACTGTTTTTT. The encoded protein is CASSSPGATNEKLFF. The chain combines TRBV7-9 with TRBJ1-4; the D is unclear. The length of the CDR3 is 15 residues. Germline values: CDR1 SEHNR, CDR2 FQNEAQ (reference sequence). Trimming removed 4 bases at V and 0 bases at J, with 9 bases between. The entire variable domain, with the rest obtained from reference TRBV7-9 and TRBJ1-4, is as follows: DTGVSQNPRHKITKRGQNVTFRCDPISEHNRLYWYRQTLGQGPEFLTYFQNEAQLEKSRLLSDRFSAERPKGSFSTLEIQRTEQGDSAMYLCASSSPGATNEKLFFGSGTQLSVL.

The chain employs TRBV19 and TRBJ1-2; D gene uncertain. CDR1 is LNHDA, CDR2 SQIVND, per germline (reference sequence). The CDR3 runs 10 residues. V dropped 10 bases and J dropped 5 bases, with 8 bases sitting between them. In nucleotides, the CDR3 is TGTGCCACCCTGGAGTATGGCTACACCTTC. It specifies CATLEYGYTF.

The gene calls are TRBV5-8 and TRBJ1-2; a weak D match, TRBD1 (5 bases). The CDR3 runs to 13 residues. CDR1 is SGHTS and CDR2 is YDEGEE in the germline V gene. The germline V and J ends were trimmed by 4 bases and 5 bases, with 12 bases remaining between them. CDR3 amino acids: CASSLDGQYGYTF. The CDR3, as DNA: TGTGCCAGCAGCCTGGACGGACAATATGGCTACACCTTC.

The chain combines TRBV5-6 with TRBJ2-7; TRBD2 matches 10 bases. J gave up 9 bases and V 0 bases, and 18 bases lay outside the gene matches. The CDR3 extends over 18 amino acids. The germline V gene has CDR1 SGHDT and CDR2 YYEEEE. In DNA, the CDR3 is TGTGCCAGCAGCTTGGAAGGACTAGCGGAGACCGCACCGGGGTGGCAGTACTTC. Its protein is CASSLEGLAETAPGWQYF.

V gene TRBV5-4 combines with J gene TRBJ1-1, with TRBD1 identical over 12 bases. V was clipped by 4 bases and J by 5 bases; unmatched bases: 6. Germline V CDR1 and CDR2: SGHNT, YYREEE (reference sequence). The CDR3 has 15 amino acids. CDR3 bases: TGTGCCAGCAGCACGGGACAGGGGGCGATGACTGAAGCTTTCTTT. Translated: CASSTGQGAMTEAFF. The full variable domain, completed using reference TRBV5-4 and TRBJ1-1, is ETGVTQSPTHLIKTRGQQVTLRCSSQSGHNTVSWYQQALGQGPQFIFQYYREEENGRGNFPPRFSGLQFPNYSSELNVNALELDDSALYLCASSTGQGAMTEAFFGQGTRLTVV.

Here the CDR3 DNA reads TGTGCCAGCAGTGCGCGTGACGGATCAATGGCTTTCTTT. Translation gives CASSARDGSMAFF. The chain recombines TRBV25-1 with TRBJ1-1; the D is unclear. The CDR3 has 13 residues. Germline values: CDR1 MGHDK, CDR2 SYGVNS. V was shortened by 4 bases and J by 11 bases, with 17 bases between the two germline ends.

The genes are TRBV7-2 and TRBJ1-1; possibly TRBD1 for D (5 bases). V lost 5 bases to trimming and J lost 1 base, with 8 bases between them. Per the germline V gene, CDR1 is SGHTA and CDR2 is FQGNSA. The CDR3 contains 13 residues. CDR3 residues: CASSAGQNTEAFF. In DNA form, the CDR3 reads TGTGCCAGCAGCGCCGGACAGAACACTGAAGCTTTCTTT.

This clone came up once. The chain employs TRBV30 and TRBJ2-1, with a weak D call TRBD2 (5 bases). CDR1 and CDR2 (germline): GTSNPN, SVGIG (reference sequence). The CDR3 has 14 residues. The V end lost 0 bases, the J end lost 9 bases, and 15 bases lay between the germline ends. CDR3 region: CAWSVSPRVSEQFF. The CDR3 coding sequence is TGTGCCTGGAGTGTATCTCCGCGGGTCAGTGAGCAGTTCTTC.